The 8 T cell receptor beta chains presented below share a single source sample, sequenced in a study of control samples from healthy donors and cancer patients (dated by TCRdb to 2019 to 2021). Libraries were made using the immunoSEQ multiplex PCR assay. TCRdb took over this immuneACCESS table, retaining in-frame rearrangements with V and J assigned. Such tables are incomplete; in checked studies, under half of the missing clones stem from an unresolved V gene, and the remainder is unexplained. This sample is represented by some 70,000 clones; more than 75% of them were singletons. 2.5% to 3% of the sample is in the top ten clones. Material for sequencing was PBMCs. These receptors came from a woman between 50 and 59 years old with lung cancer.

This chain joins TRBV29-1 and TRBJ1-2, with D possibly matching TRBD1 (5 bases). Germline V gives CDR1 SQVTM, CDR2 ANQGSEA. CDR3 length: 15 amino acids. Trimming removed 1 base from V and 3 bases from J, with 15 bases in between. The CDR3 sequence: CSVEVVGREDYGYTF. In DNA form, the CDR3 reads TGCAGCGTTGAAGTTGTCGGCAGGGAGGACTATGGCTACACCTTC.

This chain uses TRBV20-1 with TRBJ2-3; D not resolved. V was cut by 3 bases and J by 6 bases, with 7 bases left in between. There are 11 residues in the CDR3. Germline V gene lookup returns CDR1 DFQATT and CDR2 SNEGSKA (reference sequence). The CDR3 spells CSARPVDTQYF. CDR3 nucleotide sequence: TGCAGTGCTAGGCCGGTGGATACGCAGTATTTT.

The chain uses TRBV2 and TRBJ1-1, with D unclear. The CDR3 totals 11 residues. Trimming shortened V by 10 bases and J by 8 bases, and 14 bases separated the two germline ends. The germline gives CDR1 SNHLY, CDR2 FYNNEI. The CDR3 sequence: CAIPRNLEAFF. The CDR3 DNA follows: TGTGCCATCCCAAGGAACCTCGAAGCTTTCTTT.

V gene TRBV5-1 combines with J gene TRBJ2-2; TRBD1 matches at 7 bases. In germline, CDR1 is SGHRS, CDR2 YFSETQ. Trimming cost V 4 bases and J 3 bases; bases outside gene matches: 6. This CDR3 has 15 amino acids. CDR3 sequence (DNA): TGCGCCAGCAGCGTACAGGGGTCCTACACCGGGGAGCTGTTTTTT. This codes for CASSVQGSYTGELFF.

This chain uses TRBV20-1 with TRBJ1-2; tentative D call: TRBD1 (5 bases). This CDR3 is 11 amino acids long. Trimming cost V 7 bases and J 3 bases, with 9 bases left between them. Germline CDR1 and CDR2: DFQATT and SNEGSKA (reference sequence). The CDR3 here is CSVSTDYGYTF. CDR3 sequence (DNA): TGCAGTGTTTCGACAGACTATGGCTACACCTTC.

This chain's CDR3 is CASSLGGGSNEKLFF. In DNA, the CDR3 is TGTGCCAGCAGCTTAGGTGGCGGATCTAATGAAAAACTGTTTTTT. V gene TRBV7-2 combines with J gene TRBJ1-4; D is unclear. The CDR3 spans 15 residues. Looked up from germline, CDR1 is SGHTA and CDR2 is FQGNSA. V was clipped by 1 base and J by 3 bases, with 9 bases between them.

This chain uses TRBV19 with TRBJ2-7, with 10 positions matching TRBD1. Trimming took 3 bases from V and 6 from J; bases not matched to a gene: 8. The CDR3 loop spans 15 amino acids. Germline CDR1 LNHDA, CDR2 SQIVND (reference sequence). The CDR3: CASSIATGGGGEQYF. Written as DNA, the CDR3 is TGTGCCAGTAGTATTGCGACAGGGGGCGGGGGCGAGCAGTACTTC.

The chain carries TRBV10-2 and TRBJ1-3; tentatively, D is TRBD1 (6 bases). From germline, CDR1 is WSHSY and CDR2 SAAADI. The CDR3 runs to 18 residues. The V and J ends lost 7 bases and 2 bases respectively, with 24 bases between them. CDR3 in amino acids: CASKQRTPGGQTGNTIYF. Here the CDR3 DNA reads TGCGCCAGCAAACAGCGGACCCCCGGGGGGCAGACTGGAAACACCATATATTTT.